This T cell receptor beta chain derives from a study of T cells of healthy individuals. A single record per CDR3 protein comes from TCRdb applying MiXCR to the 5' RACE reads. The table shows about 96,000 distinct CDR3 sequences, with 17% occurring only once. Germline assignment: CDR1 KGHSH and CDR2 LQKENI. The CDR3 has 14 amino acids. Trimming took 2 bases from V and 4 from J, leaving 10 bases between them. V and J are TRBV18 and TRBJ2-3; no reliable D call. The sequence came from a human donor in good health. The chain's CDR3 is CASSPGVLSDTQYF. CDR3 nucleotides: TGTGCCAGCTCACCAGGGGTCCTCTCAGATACGCAGTATTTT.